This T cell receptor beta chain originates from a study of OX40 agonist ivuxolimab in advanced cancers. Broadly, across the study: The costimulatory receptor OX40 (CD134) was targeted by ivuxolimab, a fully human IgG2 agonistic monoclonal antibody. Patients were allowed to have had prior anti-PD-1, anti-PD-L1 or anti-CTLA-4 therapy, and around 41% of the dose-escalation patients had previously received checkpoint inhibitors. Intravenous ivuxolimab was administered to patients every 2 weeks at six dose levels: 0.01, 0.1, 0.3, 1.5, 3 and 10 mg/kg. The paper describes the monotherapy dose-escalation part (N of about 47 patients) of the phase I trial of ivuxolimab. The dose-escalation cohort was 82.7% male with a mean age of roughly 60 years, ranging from roughly 23 to 90. Peripheral TCRbeta sequencing aimed to test whether ivuxolimab altered TCR sequence diversity and caused clonal T-cell expansion. Partial responses occurred in three dose-escalation patients, of whom one had hepatocellular carcinoma and two had cutaneous melanoma. Among the approximately 50 dose-escalation patients, about 19 had hepatocellular carcinoma, roughly 15 melanoma, 9 renal cell carcinoma and 9 head and neck cancer.

About this clone itself: What antigen it recognizes has not been identified. No much larger clone is present one base from it, and per-base qualities are unavailable.

Patients with a history of autoimmune disease or receiving systemic immunosuppression were excluded from the trial. Peripheral blood for TCR sequencing was drawn from every dose cohort at baseline, at cycle 4 day 1 and at cycle 7 day 1. The samples were drawn from a first-in-human, open-label, multicenter phase I dose-escalation trial of ivuxolimab. Adults with locally advanced or metastatic head and neck squamous cell, hepatocellular, melanoma or renal cell carcinoma were enrolled in the trial. Before TCR sequencing, CD4+ T cells and CD8+ T cells were sorted from peripheral blood as separate populations. General study outcomes and caveats: After ivuxolimab, more expanded clones were found on average in CD8+ T cells than in CD4+ T cells. Which antigens the clonally expanded peripheral T cells were specific for was not determined. At doses from 0.1 to 3.0 mg/kg, clonal expansion was seen in both CD4+ and CD8+ blood T cells between baseline and week 6. Partial responders in the 0.1-3.0 mg/kg groups had among the lowest normalized peripheral clonal expansion, especially among CD8+ T cells. Low levels of normalized T-cell clonal expansion were also shown by some nonresponding patients.

To sequence the TCRbeta CDR3 region, genomic DNA was isolated from the sorted cells. The immunoSEQ Assay was used for sequencing of TCRbeta CDR3 regions. TCRdb limited this immuneACCESS table to in-frame rearrangements with V and J called. A share of clones is missing; checked studies link under half to unresolved V genes, and the rest is unexplained. The sample table lists more than 95,000 clones, roughly 95% of them with a count of one. 0.15% to 0.2% of the sample comes from the top ten. Sequences were derived from CD4+ or CD8+ T cells sorted from blood, sampled in a trial of the OX40 agonist ivuxolimab. This TCR was sampled from an adult with an advanced solid tumor such as melanoma, head and neck, liver or kidney cancer.

Read as DNA, the sequence is TGTGCCAGCAGTGGACAGGGAGGTGGGACTGAAGCTTTCTTT. Translated, this is CASSGQGGGTEAFF. The rearrangement joined TRBV25-1 to TRBJ1-1; a stretch of 7 junction bases matches TRBD1. The CDR3 has 14 amino acids, counting the end cysteine and phenylalanine. Only the CDR3 part of the read is kept: 42 bases, read in frame from the first base. The CDR1 and CDR2 encoded by the germline V gene are MGHDK and SYGVNS. The germline V and J ends show losses of 4 bases and 5 bases respectively, and no gene match explains 7 bases of the junction.